The rows below give T cell receptor beta chains drawn from one sample of a study of T cell responses to AZD1222 COVID-19 vaccine. Generated by immunoSEQ multiplex PCR, the TCRdb table keeps only in-frame clones and is missing some. The sample holds over 85,000 clones, 85% to 95% seen once. The sample here was peripheral blood, taken on day 0 of AZD1222 vaccination. The receptors originated from an adult in good health. Both conserved end residues are part of each CDR3. D genes are given only for firm matches. Expanded clones are given a class, and other clones once, few, many or no size at all.

D gene: TRBD1
V gene: TRBV7-2
CDR3 length: 15
clone size: NA
J gene: TRBJ2-2
CDR3 protein: CASSSQGANTGELFF
CDR3 DNA: TGTGCCAGCAGCTCTCAGGGGGCGAACACCGGGGAGCTGTTTTTT

D gene: TRBD1
V gene: TRBV5-6
CDR3 length: 15
clone size: NA
J gene: TRBJ2-5
CDR3 protein: CASSRGQYFFETQYF
CDR3 DNA: TGTGCCAGCAGTCGGGGACAGTATTTTTTCGAGACCCAGTACTTC

D gene: NA
V gene: TRBV24-1
CDR3 length: 15
clone size: NA
J gene: TRBJ1-5
CDR3 protein: CATSGGLFSNQPQHF
CDR3 DNA: TGTGCCACCAGTGGGGGCCTATTTAGCAATCAGCCCCAGCATTTT

D gene: NA
V gene: TRBV7-9
CDR3 length: 17
clone size: NA
J gene: TRBJ1-1
CDR3 protein: CASSPAGRVYMNTEAFF
CDR3 DNA: TGTGCCAGCAGCCCAGCGGGGAGAGTTTACATGAACACTGAAGCTTTCTTT

D gene: TRBD1
V gene: TRBV29-1
CDR3 length: 13
clone size: once
J gene: TRBJ2-7
CDR3 protein: CSVGTGYSYEQYF
CDR3 DNA: TGCAGCGTGGGGACAGGCTATTCCTACGAGCAGTACTTC

D gene: NA
V gene: TRBV4-2
CDR3 length: 14
clone size: few
J gene: TRBJ2-5
CDR3 protein: CASSQDAASETQYF
CDR3 DNA: TGTGCCAGCAGCCAAGATGCGGCGTCGGAGACCCAGTACTTC

D gene: TRBD1
V gene: TRBV27
CDR3 length: 17
clone size: NA
J gene: TRBJ1-6
CDR3 protein: CASSSTAGTGRNSPLHF
CDR3 DNA: TGTGCCAGCAGTTCTACGGCCGGGACAGGGAGGAATTCACCCCTCCACTTT

D gene: NA
V gene: TRBV3-1/TRBV3-2
CDR3 length: 16
clone size: once
J gene: TRBJ1-2
CDR3 protein: CASSQLTGTRDYGYTF
CDR3 DNA: TGTGCCAGCAGCCAGCTTACGGGGACCCGGGACTATGGCTACACCTTC

D gene: TRBD1
V gene: TRBV9
CDR3 length: 15
clone size: NA
J gene: TRBJ1-4
CDR3 protein: CASSLRTGGYEKLFF
CDR3 DNA: TGTGCCAGCAGCCTTCGGACAGGGGGATACGAAAAACTGTTTTTT

D gene: NA
V gene: TRBV9
CDR3 length: 16
clone size: NA
J gene: TRBJ1-1
CDR3 protein: CASSVGDRGMNTEAFF
CDR3 DNA: TGTGCCAGCAGCGTAGGAGACAGAGGTATGAACACTGAAGCTTTCTTT

D gene: NA
V gene: TRBV5-6
CDR3 length: 15
clone size: NA
J gene: TRBJ1-5
CDR3 protein: CASSLWGDSNQPQHF
CDR3 DNA: TGTGCCAGCAGCTTGTGGGGGGATAGCAATCAGCCCCAGCATTTT

D gene: TRBD1
V gene: TRBV7-8
CDR3 length: 14
clone size: NA
J gene: TRBJ1-6
CDR3 protein: CASSRRDRESPLHF
CDR3 DNA: TGTGCCAGCAGCCGCCGGGACAGGGAATCACCCCTCCACTTT

D gene: NA
V gene: TRBV6-5
CDR3 length: 13
clone size: NA
J gene: TRBJ2-1
CDR3 protein: CASSYATVNEQFF
CDR3 DNA: TGTGCCAGCAGTTATGCGACAGTTAATGAGCAGTTCTTC

D gene: NA
V gene: TRBV5-1
CDR3 length: 14
clone size: NA
J gene: TRBJ2-2
CDR3 protein: CASSLGASAGELFF
CDR3 DNA: TGCGCCAGCAGCTTGGGGGCTTCTGCCGGGGAGCTGTTTTTT

D gene: TRBD2
V gene: TRBV19
CDR3 length: 15
clone size: NA
J gene: TRBJ2-2
CDR3 protein: CASSIRRGVAGELFF
CDR3 DNA: TGTGCCAGTAGTATAAGGCGGGGGGTTGCCGGGGAGCTGTTTTTT

D gene: NA
V gene: TRBV2
CDR3 length: 16
clone size: NA
J gene: TRBJ1-5
CDR3 protein: CASRAGTTRGNQPQHF
CDR3 DNA: TGTGCCAGCAGAGCAGGGACAACGAGGGGCAATCAGCCCCAGCATTTT

D gene: NA
V gene: TRBV5-1
CDR3 length: 14
clone size: NA
J gene: TRBJ2-2
CDR3 protein: CASSFRQVTGELFF
CDR3 DNA: TGCGCCAGCAGCTTTCGACAGGTCACCGGGGAGCTGTTTTTT

D gene: TRBD1
V gene: TRBV5-4
CDR3 length: 15
clone size: NA
J gene: TRBJ1-3
CDR3 protein: CASSRQGFSGNTIYF
CDR3 DNA: TGTGCCAGCAGCCGACAGGGCTTCTCTGGAAACACCATATATTTT

D gene: NA
V gene: TRBV2
CDR3 length: 16
clone size: once
J gene: TRBJ1-4
CDR3 protein: CASNTGMGATNEKLFF
CDR3 DNA: TGTGCCAGCAATACAGGGATGGGGGCAACTAATGAAAAACTGTTTTTT

D gene: NA
V gene: TRBV4-1
CDR3 length: 14
clone size: NA
J gene: TRBJ2-7
CDR3 protein: CASSHRDIPREQYF
CDR3 DNA: TGCGCCAGCAGCCACCGGGACATCCCTAGGGAGCAGTACTTC

D gene: TRBD1
V gene: TRBV6-5
CDR3 length: 15
clone size: NA
J gene: TRBJ2-7
CDR3 protein: CASSYQGQGTYEQYF
CDR3 DNA: TGTGCCAGCAGTTACCAGGGACAGGGGACCTACGAGCAGTACTTC

D gene: NA
V gene: TRBV18
CDR3 length: 13
clone size: NA
J gene: TRBJ1-2
CDR3 protein: CASSRQSYYGYTF
CDR3 DNA: TGTGCCAGCTCACGACAGTCATACTATGGCTACACCTTC

D gene: NA
V gene: TRBV4-2
CDR3 length: 14
clone size: NA
J gene: TRBJ2-7
CDR3 protein: CASSQDRTSHEQYF
CDR3 DNA: TGTGCCAGCAGCCAAGATCGGACCAGTCACGAGCAGTACTTC

D gene: NA
V gene: TRBV28
CDR3 length: 14
clone size: once
J gene: TRBJ1-6
CDR3 protein: CASSSGSYNSPLHF
CDR3 DNA: TGTGCCAGCAGCTCGGGCTCGTATAATTCACCCCTCCACTTT

D gene: TRBD1
V gene: TRBV3-1/TRBV3-2
CDR3 length: 15
clone size: NA
J gene: TRBJ1-1
CDR3 protein: CASSTRDRGRTEAFF
CDR3 DNA: TGTGCCAGCAGCACGCGGGACAGGGGGAGGACTGAAGCTTTCTTT

D gene: NA
V gene: TRBV18
CDR3 length: 15
clone size: NA
J gene: TRBJ1-4
CDR3 protein: CASSRRTAFNEKLFF
CDR3 DNA: TGTGCCAGCTCACGAAGGACGGCCTTTAATGAAAAACTGTTTTTT

D gene: TRBD1
V gene: TRBV3-1/TRBV3-2
CDR3 length: 16
clone size: NA
J gene: TRBJ1-4
CDR3 protein: CASSPRQGSTNEKLFF
CDR3 DNA: TGTGCCAGCAGCCCCCGACAGGGGTCAACTAATGAAAAACTGTTTTTT

D gene: NA
V gene: TRBV27
CDR3 length: 14
clone size: NA
J gene: TRBJ1-2
CDR3 protein: CASSLSSGAYGYTF
CDR3 DNA: TGTGCCAGCAGTTTATCGTCGGGGGCATATGGCTACACCTTC

D gene: NA
V gene: TRBV18
CDR3 length: 22
clone size: NA
J gene: TRBJ2-3
CDR3 protein: CASSQTKILALGPKSSTDTQYF
CDR3 DNA: TGTGCCAGCTCACAAACCAAGATTCTAGCGCTGGGACCCAAATCTAGCACAGATACGCAGTATTTT

D gene: NA
V gene: TRBV12-3/TRBV12-4
CDR3 length: 12
clone size: NA
J gene: TRBJ1-5
CDR3 protein: CAIGAGNQPQHF
CDR3 DNA: TGTGCCATCGGGGCAGGGAATCAGCCCCAGCATTTT

D gene: NA
V gene: TRBV13
CDR3 length: 15
clone size: NA
J gene: TRBJ1-1
CDR3 protein: CASSVHGGGNTEAFF
CDR3 DNA: TGTGCCAGCAGCGTACATGGCGGGGGAAACACTGAAGCTTTCTTT

D gene: NA
V gene: TRBV18
CDR3 length: 15
clone size: NA
J gene: TRBJ2-7
CDR3 protein: CASSPPYGIRDEQYF
CDR3 DNA: TGTGCCAGCTCACCACCGTACGGAATAAGGGACGAGCAGTACTTC

D gene: TRBD1
V gene: TRBV28
CDR3 length: 12
clone size: NA
J gene: TRBJ1-2
CDR3 protein: CASRAGGYGYTF
CDR3 DNA: TGTGCCAGCAGGGCAGGGGGCTACGGCTACACCTTC